A selection of T cell receptor beta chains follows, all from one sample in a study of CD8 T cells in ankylosing spondylitis. TCRdb passed the 5' RACE reads through MiXCR, listing each CDR3 protein once. The sample lists roughly 240,000 distinct CDR3 sequences; 8% to 10% were seen once. The sequenced sample was blood, either unsorted or a sorted T cell fraction (not recorded which). The receptors were sampled from a female donor with ankylosing spondylitis or in good health (not recorded which). Each CDR3 is given with its conserved first and last residue. The order of the fields is J gene, clone size, D gene, CDR3 length, V gene, CDR3 DNA, CDR3 protein. D genes are given only for firm matches. Clone sizes are given selectively: once, few, many, or a class where the clone is expanded.

>TRBJ2-7|few|TRBD1|16|TRBV14
TGTGCCAGCAGCCAAGGATACAGGGGAACACCCTACGAGCAGTACTTC
CASSQGYRGTPYEQYF
>TRBJ1-4|many|-|14|TRBV5-1
TGCGCCAGCAGCTTTAAACCGGGCAATGAAAAACTGTTTTTT
CASSFKPGNEKLFF
>TRBJ2-7|few|TRBD2|14|TRBV20-1
TGCAGTGCTGTTAGCGGGATCCCCTCCTACGAGCAGTACTTC
CSAVSGIPSYEQYF
>TRBJ2-7|many|TRBD1|15|TRBV6-5
TGTGCCAGCAGTTCCATCGGACAGGGGGGATACGAGCAGTACTTC
CASSSIGQGGYEQYF
>TRBJ1-1|many|-|16|TRBV29-1
TGCAGCGTTGGCCATAGGGACCCCTTAGTGAACACTGAAGCTTTCTTT
CSVGHRDPLVNTEAFF
>TRBJ2-7|many|-|16|TRBV7-2
TGTGCCAGCAGCTTAGAGAGTACCGGGGCGTTCAACGAGCAGTACTTC
CASSLESTGAFNEQYF
>TRBJ2-7|-|-|14|TRBV23-1
TGCGCCAGCAGTCACCAGACTAGACGCGGCGAGCAGTACTTC
CASSHQTRRGEQYF
>TRBJ2-3|many|TRBD2|16|TRBV11-3
TGTGCCAGCAGCCCTGGGACTAGCGGGAGGGGAGATACGCAGTATTTT
CASSPGTSGRGDTQYF
>TRBJ2-1|many|TRBD2|15|TRBV11-2
TGTGCCAGCAGCCGCACTAGCGGTTCGGGCAATGAGCAGTTCTTC
CASSRTSGSGNEQFF
>TRBJ2-1|many|-|15|TRBV9
TGTGCCAGCAGCGTAGTTGGAGGGCCAGGGAATGAGCAGTTCTTC
CASSVVGGPGNEQFF
>TRBJ2-1|-|-|12|TRBV29-1
TGCAGCGTAGCGGTGGGAGGCAGTGAGCAGTTCTTC
CSVAVGGSEQFF
>TRBJ2-1|-|TRBD2|17|TRBV18
TGTGCCAGCTCACCAGGGACTAGCGGGAGCGGGAACAATGAGCAGTTCTTC
CASSPGTSGSGNNEQFF
>TRBJ2-1|-|-|13|TRBV11-3
TGTGCCAGCAGCGATTGGGAGGCAGACGAGCAGTTCTTC
CASSDWEADEQFF
>TRBJ1-5|many|TRBD1|13|TRBV28
TGTGCCAGCAGTCTATGGACAGGGGACGCCCAGCATTTT
CASSLWTGDAQHF
>TRBJ2-1|many|TRBD1|14|TRBV2
TGTGCCAGCAGTGAGGGACAGGTGGCCAATGAGCAGTTCTTC
CASSEGQVANEQFF
>TRBJ2-1|many|-|14|TRBV5-5
TGTGCCAGCAGCGCTGGTGGACTGTACAATGAGCAGTTCTTC
CASSAGGLYNEQFF
>TRBJ2-2|-|-|10|TRBV25-1
TGTGCCAGCGAGGGCGGGGAGCTGTTTTTT
CASEGGELFF
>TRBJ2-5|few|-|17|TRBV10-1
TGCGCCAGCAGTGAGTCCCTCCCCGACCGGACTCGGGAGACCCAGTACTTC
CASSESLPDRTRETQYF
>TRBJ2-3|many|-|17|TRBV12-1
TGTGCCAGCAGCTTCCAGGACGGAGGGGCACACACAGATACGCAGTATTTT
CASSFQDGGAHTDTQYF
>TRBJ1-2|medium-sized|TRBD1|13|TRBV12-3/TRBV12-4
TGTGCCAGCAACCAGGACAGGGGGAATGGCTACACCTTC
CASNQDRGNGYTF
>TRBJ2-2|many|TRBD1|17|TRBV4-3
TGCGCCAGCAGCCAAGATGAGGAACAGGGGGCCAACGGGGAGCTGTTTTTT
CASSQDEEQGANGELFF
>TRBJ2-1|many|TRBD1|14|TRBV5-1
TGCGCCAGCAGCTGGGACAGGCCCCACAATGAGCAGTTCTTC
CASSWDRPHNEQFF
>TRBJ2-1|few|TRBD2|16|TRBV6-2/TRBV6-3
TGTGCCAGCAGTTATCGGACTAGCGGGAGGAAGCATGAGCAGTTCTTC
CASSYRTSGRKHEQFF
>TRBJ2-4|many|-|17|TRBV4-3
TGCGCCAGCAGCCAAGATCGGGCAGCCCTAGCCAAAAACATTCAGTACTTC
CASSQDRAALAKNIQYF
>TRBJ2-5|few|-|15|TRBV2
TGTGCCAGCAGCGGGTCCCTTAACACGGGGGAGACCCAGTACTTC
CASSGSLNTGETQYF
>TRBJ1-5|many|-|14|TRBV4-2
TGTGCCAGCAGCCAAGAACAGAGCAATCAGCCCCAGCATTTT
CASSQEQSNQPQHF
>TRBJ1-6|many|-|15|TRBV7-9
TGTGCCAGCAGCTTAGGGCGGTACCGCAATTCACCCCTCCACTTT
CASSLGRYRNSPLHF
>TRBJ2-5|-|-|14|TRBV19
TGTACCAGTAGCATCAGGGTGGACCAAGAGACCCAGTACTTC
CTSSIRVDQETQYF
>TRBJ1-6|many|TRBD1|13|TRBV20-1
TGCAGTGCACCGACAGGGGGGAATTCACCCCTCCACTTT
CSAPTGGNSPLHF
>TRBJ1-1|many|-|13|TRBV12-3/TRBV12-4
TGTGCCATAAGGGAGGGGCAGGTCACTGAAGCTTTCTTT
CAIREGQVTEAFF
>TRBJ2-5|many|-|14|TRBV6-5
TGTGCCAGCAGTTACTCAAGGGGGTACGAGACCCAGTACTTC
CASSYSRGYETQYF
>TRBJ1-1|many|-|16|TRBV18
TGTGCCAGCTCACCACCCGGAGGGGGGGCGAGCACTGAAGCTTTCTTT
CASSPPGGGASTEAFF
>TRBJ2-7|few|-|15|TRBV7-2
TGTGCCAGCAGCCCTTGGGCGCTGGGCGGCTACGAGCAGTACTTC
CASSPWALGGYEQYF
>TRBJ1-5|many|-|15|TRBV18
TGTGCCAGCTCGGCGAACCAGGGTAGCAATCAGCCCCAGCATTTT
CASSANQGSNQPQHF
>TRBJ2-1|many|TRBD1|15|TRBV5-1
TGCGCCAGCTCAACCGGGACAGGGAATTACAATGAGCAGTTCTTC
CASSTGTGNYNEQFF
>TRBJ1-4|-|-|12|TRBV7-2
TGTGCCAGCAGCTTACTTAATGAAAAACTGTTTTTT
CASSLLNEKLFF
>TRBJ2-3|many|TRBD1|14|TRBV5-6
TGTGCCCCAACCCAGGGACAGGGGAGGAATACGCAGTATTTT
CAPTQGQGRNTQYF
>TRBJ2-7|many|TRBD2|15|TRBV27
TGTGCCAGCAGTTTATCGACTAGCGGGAGCTACGAGCAGTACTTC
CASSLSTSGSYEQYF
>TRBJ1-2|few|-|13|TRBV10-3
TGTGCCATCAGCGACCCTTCTGCCTATGGCTACACCTTC
CAISDPSAYGYTF
>TRBJ1-1|many|-|12|TRBV20-1
TGCAGTGGCAAGGGAGATCGGACTGAAGCTTTCTTT
CSGKGDRTEAFF
>TRBJ2-1|-|TRBD2|15|TRBV7-9
TGTGCCAGCAGCCAGACTAGCGGGAGAATGAGTGAGCAGTTCTTC
CASSQTSGRMSEQFF
>TRBJ2-2|many|-|16|TRBV5-1
TGCGCCAGCAGCTTGGCCTTCGGGACAAGTACCGGGGAGCTGTTTTTT
CASSLAFGTSTGELFF
>TRBJ2-4|many|-|14|TRBV20-1
TGCAGTGGAGCAGTAAACCTAGCCAAAAACATTCAGTACTTC
CSGAVNLAKNIQYF
>TRBJ2-7|many|TRBD1|14|TRBV24-1
TGTGCCACCAGTGATTCGGACAGGGGGCACGAGCAGTACTTC
CATSDSDRGHEQYF